The T cell receptor beta chain described here comes from a study of CD8+ T cells in alopecia areata. Study results and limitations: In blood and scalp, many expanded lesional clones persisted during tofacitinib.

Treatment denoted: oral pan-JAK inhibitor, 5-10 mg twice daily. Both peripheral blood and punch biopsies of lesional scalp skin were obtained from patients who had alopecia areata. Sorting of PBMCs yielded the CD4+ and CD8+ T cells. The authors extracted RNA and reverse transcribed it into cDNA as the sequencing template. TCRdb's copy holds only in-frame clones and misses some; the assay was immunoSEQ multiplex PCR. The table has around 100,000 clones, 60% seen once; the top ten hold roughly 17%. The CDR3 is 11 residues long. Trimming removed 5 bases from V and 13 bases from J, with 12 bases in between. From germline, CDR1 is PRHDT and CDR2 FYEKMQ (reference sequence). Within the sample, this clone is large. The antigen is unknown.

The rearrangement uses TRBV13 and TRBJ2-1, with D hard to call. This receptor was taken from a human donor with alopecia areata. Sequencing used CD8+ T cells sorted from blood, obtained at approximately week 55, from a patient treated with tofacitinib. This CDR3 reads CASSGSGDQFF. For the CDR3, the DNA is TGTGCCAGCAGCGGCTCCGGCGATCAGTTCTTC.